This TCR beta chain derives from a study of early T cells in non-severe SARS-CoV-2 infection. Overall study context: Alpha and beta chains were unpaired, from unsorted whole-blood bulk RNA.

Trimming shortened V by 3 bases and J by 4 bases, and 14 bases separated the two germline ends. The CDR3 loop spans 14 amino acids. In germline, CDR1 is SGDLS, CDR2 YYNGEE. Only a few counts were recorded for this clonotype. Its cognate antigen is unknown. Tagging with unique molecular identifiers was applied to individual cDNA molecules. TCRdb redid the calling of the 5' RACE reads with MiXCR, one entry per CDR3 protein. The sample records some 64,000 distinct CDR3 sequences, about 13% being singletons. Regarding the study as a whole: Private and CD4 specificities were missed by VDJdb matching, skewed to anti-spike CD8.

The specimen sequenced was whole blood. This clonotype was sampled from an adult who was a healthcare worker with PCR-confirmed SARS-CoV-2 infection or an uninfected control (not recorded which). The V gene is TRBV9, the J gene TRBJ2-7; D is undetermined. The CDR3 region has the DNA TGTGCCAGCAGCGCCCGGGCTAGTTGGTACGAGCAGTACTTC. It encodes CASSARASWYEQYF.